What follows are 19 T cell receptor beta chains derived from one specimen sequenced in a study of cytomegalovirus exposure and HLA in healthy donors. The PCR ran on 60 Vbeta and 13 Jbeta primers. The method was immunoSEQ multiplex PCR; TCRdb's version includes in-frame clones alone and lacks a portion of them. This sample carries just over 150,000 clones, 84% of them seen once, and the ten largest clones take under 2%. The sequencing sample was made of PBMCs. These receptors were obtained from a man between 18 and 29 years old in good health and CMV-seronegative.

This chain connects TRBV6-5 to TRBJ2-7; D might be TRBD1 (6 bases). In germline, CDR1 is MNHEY, CDR2 SVGAGI. The ends were cut back, 7 bases at V and 3 bases at J, with 19 bases in the middle. The CDR3 totals 15 residues. CDR3: CASTPPGAGSYEQYF. CDR3 DNA: TGTGCCAGCACTCCACCAGGGGCAGGGAGCTACGAGCAGTACTTC.

The rearrangement joins TRBV2 to TRBJ1-4; TRBD1 might be the D (6 bases). Germline V lookup: CDR1 SNHLY, CDR2 FYNNEI. The V end was cut by 5 bases, the J end by 0 bases, with 19 bases between. The CDR3 is made up of 18 amino acids. CDR3 DNA: TGTGCCAGCAGTCCTAATTACAGGGATCTTGCAACTAATGAAAAACTGTTTTTT. Encoded protein: CASSPNYRDLATNEKLFF.

The table lists this clone with a count of one. J is TRBJ2-3 and V is TRBV2, with a tentative D call TRBD2 (5 bases). V was pared by 7 bases and J by 4 bases, with 15 bases between. Germline V lookup: CDR1 SNHLY, CDR2 FYNNEI. The CDR3 is 14 residues long. In DNA form, the CDR3 reads TGTGCCAGCATCAGAGTCGGGGTCGCAGATACGCAGTATTTT. Its translation is CASIRVGVADTQYF.

J is TRBJ2-7 and V is TRBV19, with 8 bases that match TRBD2. After removal of 3 bases from V and 2 bases from J, the junction contained 9 bases not matched to a gene. This CDR3 is built from 16 residues. Germline-derived CDR1 and CDR2 are LNHDA and SQIVND (reference sequence). The CDR3 sequence: CASSISGGRLTYEQYF. CDR3 bases: TGTGCCAGTAGTATTTCTGGCGGGAGGTTAACCTACGAGCAGTACTTC.

This chain uses TRBV4-3 with TRBJ2-1, with D possibly TRBD2 on 7 matching bases. The CDR3 length is 16 residues. Trimming removed 5 bases at V and 7 bases at J, with 21 bases between. CDR1 LGHNA and CDR2 YSLEER come from the germline V gene. Written as DNA, the CDR3 is TGCGCCAGCAGCGCAGGACTAGGGGGGGGTTGGAATGAGCAGTTCTTC. Encoded protein: CASSAGLGGGWNEQFF.

This chain links TRBV19 with TRBJ2-2; D not resolved. Trimming stripped 4 bases from V and 4 bases from J, with 13 bases between. This CDR3 region has 15 residues. Germline V gene sequence: CDR1 LNHDA, CDR2 SQIVND (reference sequence). The CDR3 sequence is CASSKPRKSTGELFF. CDR3 DNA: TGTGCCAGTAGTAAGCCTAGAAAGTCCACCGGGGAGCTGTTTTTT.

J is TRBJ2-7 and V is TRBV7-2; perhaps TRBD1 as D (6 bases). V lost 3 bases and J 0 bases, leaving 15 bases between the germline ends. Germline values: CDR1 SGHTA, CDR2 FQGNSA. This CDR3 contains 16 residues. The CDR3 DNA reads as TGTGCCAGCAGCTTTCTTCGACAGGCGAGCTCCTACGAGCAGTACTTC. Its translation is CASSFLRQASSYEQYF.

The rearrangement links TRBV5-1 to TRBJ2-5; tentatively, D is TRBD1 (7 bases). The CDR3 totals 14 residues. From germline, CDR1 is SGHRS and CDR2 YFSETQ. V gave up 4 bases and J gave up 5 bases, with 15 bases separating them. The CDR3: CASSPSTGRETQYF. The CDR3 nucleotides read TGCGCCAGCAGCCCCTCGACAGGGAGGGAGACCCAGTACTTC.

The chain links TRBV6-5 to TRBJ1-2; TRBD1 is a possible D gene (6 bases). The ends were cut back, 6 bases at V and 4 bases at J, with 15 bases in the middle. The germline V gene has CDR1 MNHEY and CDR2 SVGAGI. This CDR3 contains 14 residues. The DNA for the CDR3 is TGTGCCAGCAGGGGTGCCCAGGGGAGCTATGGCTACACCTTC. Residues: CASRGAQGSYGYTF.

The genes are TRBV5-1 and TRBJ1-1; maybe TRBD1 (5 bases). The ends were cut back, 4 bases at V and 5 bases at J, with 12 bases in the middle. CDR1 SGHRS and CDR2 YFSETQ come from the germline V gene. The CDR3 runs 13 residues. CDR3 protein: CASSLGGGTEAFF. CDR3 DNA sequence: TGCGCCAGCAGCCTCGGGGGGGGGACTGAAGCTTTCTTT.

There are a few counts of this clone. The chain couples TRBV27 to TRBJ1-2; a weak D match, TRBD1 (6 bases). The CDR3 consists of 15 residues. Deletions cut 5 bases from V and 5 bases from J, with 18 bases between. Germline V gives CDR1 MNHEY, CDR2 SMNVEV (reference sequence). Here the CDR3 DNA reads TGTGCCAGCAGTCCACTGGACAGCCTTAATTATGGCTACACCTTC. Translating gives CASSPLDSLNYGYTF.

The genes are TRBV6-5 and TRBJ2-2; TRBD2 matches at 7 bases. The CDR3 is made up of 13 amino acids. After removal of 6 bases from V and 6 bases from J, the junction contained 4 bases not matched to a gene. Germline V gene lookup returns CDR1 MNHEY and CDR2 SVGAGI. CDR3 nucleotides: TGTGCCAGCAGCCGGGGGGTCGCCGGGGAGCTGTTTTTT. Its translation: CASSRGVAGELFF.

The chain uses TRBV6-5 and TRBJ1-2; unclear D gene. The CDR3 spans 12 residues. Trimming took off 7 bases at V and 6 bases at J, with 12 bases between the two ends. Germline values: CDR1 MNHEY, CDR2 SVGAGI. CDR3 DNA: TGTGCCAGCACCAACGGGGATAATGGCTACACCTTC. It yields the protein CASTNGDNGYTF.

The chain couples TRBV6-9 to TRBJ1-2; 9 bases align to TRBD1. Per the germline V gene, CDR1 is MNHGY and CDR2 is SVAAGI. The CDR3 totals 15 residues. The V and J ends lost 6 bases and 7 bases, in that order; junction bases with no gene match: 12. The CDR3 DNA reads TGTGCCAGCAGGGAATCCCGTGGACAGGGGTCTGGCTACACCTTC. Translated, it gives CASRESRGQGSGYTF.

The chain carries TRBV4-1 and TRBJ2-2; D possibly corresponds to TRBD1 (5 bases). Trimming took 3 bases from V and 2 from J, leaving 16 bases between them. Germline CDR1 MGHRA, CDR2 YSYEKL. The CDR3 has 17 residues. As DNA, the CDR3 is TGCGCCAGCAGCCATCCTCTAGTGCAGGGAAACACCGGGGAGCTGTTTTTT. Translated, it gives CASSHPLVQGNTGELFF.

The J gene is TRBJ1-3, the V gene TRBV5-1; 9 positions match TRBD1. Germline V CDR1 and CDR2: SGHRS, YFSETQ. The CDR3 is 17 residues long. The trim removed 0 bases at V and 0 bases at J, leaving 4 bases unmatched. The CDR3 spells CASSLGTGANSGNTIYF. CDR3 bases: TGCGCCAGCAGCTTGGGGACAGGGGCCAACTCTGGAAACACCATATATTTT.

The DNA for the CDR3 is TGTGCCAGCAGCTTGAGGGGCGGGACAGGGAACGAGCAGTACTTC. Translating gives CASSLRGGTGNEQYF. This chain links TRBV5-4 with TRBJ2-7, with 9 bases that match TRBD1. The CDR3 totals 15 residues. Germline loops: CDR1 SGHNT, CDR2 YYREEE (reference sequence). V was pared by 1 base and J by 5 bases, with 7 bases of the junction left unmatched.

CDR3 sequence (DNA): TGTGCCAGCAGCCAGACAGGGTACCAAGAGACCCAGTACTTC. It yields the protein CASSQTGYQETQYF. The V call is TRBV28, the J call TRBJ2-5, with 7 bases that match TRBD1. J lost 0 bases, V lost 6 bases, and 4 bases had no gene match. CDR1 is MDHEN, CDR2 SYDVKM, per germline. The CDR3 contains 14 residues.

The V gene is TRBV5-4, the J gene TRBJ2-7; 14 bases are a match to TRBD2. V shed 4 bases and J 2 bases; nucleotides not matched to a gene: 14. The germline gives CDR1 SGHNT, CDR2 YYREEE (reference sequence). The CDR3 is 19 residues long. CDR3 bases: TGTGCCAGCAGCCCAAAGGGGGGACTAGCGGGAGTTTCCCCCTACGAGCAGTACTTC. Its protein product is CASSPKGGLAGVSPYEQYF.